Described below is a single TCR beta chain sequence and its context. This clonotype was observed many times. Its antigen is still unknown. Per-base qualities were not stored, and no clone one base away is much larger. These data are taken from a study of identical twins (dated by TCRdb to the mid-2010s). Describing the broader study: TCR alpha and beta repertoires from monozygotic twins, unrelated adults of various ages and cord blood were deep-sequenced to test whether fetal clonotypes persist. To rule out contamination, the twin experiments were replicated at different times with different library preparation protocols.

Libraries were made using 5' RACE. The data were produced on an Illumina HiSeq 2000. A universal primer binding site was introduced by template switching, and a unique molecular identifier was present in the final cDNA, enabling accurate counting of TCR cDNA molecules. First-strand cDNA for TCR alpha and beta chains was synthesized from specific primers in the conserved constant-segment region. Each cDNA library was double barcoded, with a SMART-Mk sample barcode plus Illumina barcodes, to control for contamination. TruSeq adapter sequences along with Illumina sample barcodes were introduced in two successive PCR steps. The TCR alpha and beta cDNA libraries were sequenced on the Illumina HiSeq platform using custom primers. The authors' pipeline ran thus. MiGEC was used to process raw reads and extract unique molecular identifiers, and MiXCR was used to find CDR3 positions. Recombination models were inferred per individual with the repgenHMM and IGoR tools using an EM algorithm. Shared clonotype analysis was performed with the tcR package in R, normalizing sharing by the product of cloneset sizes. To study raw recombination free of thymic and clonal selection effects, out-of-frame nonproductive sequences were analyzed. TCRdb trimmed the raw reads at Q25, called clones with MiXCR and kept productive beta chains. Rows matching on CDR3 protein sequence are summarized as one entry with the most common DNA and genes. The V and J calls here are based on TCRdb, not the publication. Present in this sample are 250,000 to 300,000 distinct CDR3 sequences, roughly 8% of which were seen just once. The ten most abundant clones make up about 3% of the sample.

Only healthy Caucasian donors were included. Three pairs of female monozygotic twins, all aged roughly 18 to 29 years, were included in the twin cohort. Positive isolation kits from Invitrogen were used to isolate CD4+ and CD8+ T cell populations. The investigation overall reported the following: Because the same donors could not be followed over many years, the conclusions depended on cross-sectional statistical analysis. Out-of-frame TCR alpha sequences shared between twins showed an excess of low generation-probability sequences compared with coincidental sharing between unrelated individuals. The excess sharing between twins in beta out-of-frame sequences was weaker because fewer shared sequences reduced the signal-to-noise ratio. Fewer insertions were carried by abundant cord blood beta clonotypes, a similar but weaker trend appeared in young adult naive repertoires, and no such trend appeared in memory repertoires. Recombination models systematically underestimated out-of-frame TCR alpha sharing in monozygotic twins but agreed with sharing between unrelated individuals. Invariant T cells such as MAIT and iNKT could partly confound zero-insertion analyses, though diverse VJ usage argued against this for most clonotypes.

Its CDR3 holds 17 amino acids, cysteine through phenylalanine. Left in the record is the CDR3 DNA by itself, 51 bases read in frame from the first base. V ends up 6 bases short and J 0 bases short, with an unmatched junction base count of 14. CDR1 and CDR2, per the germline V gene, are SGHRS and YFSETQ. This same sample was also taken into another study, of yellow fever vaccine responses in identical twins. As the second study states: According to the authors, in identical twins the way T cells responded to vaccination appeared partly convergent and partly personalized. The study precisely tracked vaccine-responding T cell clones in identical twins.

The receptor's source is a woman aged 18 to 35 in good health. The receptor chain draws on TRBV5-1 and TRBJ1-1, and 7 junction bases match TRBD1. The sequenced material came from CD8+ T cells sorted from blood. The CDR3 protein sequence reads: CASNPTARGPVNTEAFF. In nucleotide form, the sequence is TGCGCCAGCAACCCCACCGCGAGGGGGCCGGTGAACACTGAAGCTTTCTTT.